This TCR beta chain emerged from a study of cytomegalovirus exposure and HLA in healthy donors. The CDR3 runs to 13 residues. CDR1 and CDR2 (germline): SGHTA, FQGNSA. V lost 4 bases to trimming and J lost 8 bases; unmatched junction nucleotides: 7. Study-level findings and limits: The productive fraction for most TCR beta V segments was about 87% or about 30% in an earlier analysis.

Note on this clone: Its target is not known.

The PCR made use of 60 Vbeta and 13 Jbeta primers. The protocol was immunoSEQ multiplex PCR, while the TCRdb copy is restricted to in-frame clones and leaves out a portion. The table records fewer than 100,000 clones, roughly 73% of them present only once. The source is a male donor in good health and CMV-seropositive. The sequencing sample was made of PBMCs. This chain uses TRBV7-2 with TRBJ1-2; 7 nucleotides agree with TRBD1. DNA of the CDR3: TGTGCCAGCAGCTCTACAGGGGCTCAAGGCTACACCTTC. This gives the protein CASSSTGAQGYTF.